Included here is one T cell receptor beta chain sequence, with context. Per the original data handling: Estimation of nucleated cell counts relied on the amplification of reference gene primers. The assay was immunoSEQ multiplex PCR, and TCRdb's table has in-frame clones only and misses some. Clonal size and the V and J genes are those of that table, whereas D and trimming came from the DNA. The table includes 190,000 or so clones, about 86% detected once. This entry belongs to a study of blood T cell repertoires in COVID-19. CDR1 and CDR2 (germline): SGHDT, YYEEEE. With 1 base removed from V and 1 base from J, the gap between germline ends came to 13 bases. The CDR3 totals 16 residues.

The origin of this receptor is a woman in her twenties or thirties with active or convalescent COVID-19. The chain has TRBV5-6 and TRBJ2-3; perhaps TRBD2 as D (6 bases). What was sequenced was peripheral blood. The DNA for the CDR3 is TGTGCCAGCAGCTTGCCCGGCGGGGTGGGCACAGATACGCAGTATTTT. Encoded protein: CASSLPGGVGTDTQYF.